This T cell receptor beta chain comes out of a study of regulatory T cells in long-lasting Graves disease. The study, taken as a whole, reports: Favored gene segments in persistent disease were TRBV28, TRBJ1-2 and TRBJ2-5.

V shed 4 bases and J 4 bases; nucleotides not matched to a gene: 7. The CDR3 extends over 16 amino acids. Germline V CDR1 and CDR2: SGHNT, YENEEA. Only a few counts were recorded for this clonotype. No antigen is known for it. Time point given: persistent/refractory GD, antithyroid drugs over 5 years with positive TRAb. Extracted PBMC RNA gave rise to the TCR library. Building of the TCR beta libraries involved iRepertoire HTBI primers and Arm-PCR of CDR3 regions. TCRdb itself ran the multiplex PCR reads through MiXCR, one entry per CDR3 protein. Of 310,000 or so distinct CDR3 sequences in the sample, 15% to 20% were seen once.

Material: peripheral blood mononuclear cells (PBMCs), obtained when the disease was refractory, from a patient treated with antithyroid drugs. The receptor was isolated from a female donor with Graves disease. The chain carries TRBV11-3 and TRBJ2-1; 10 bases map to TRBD2. The CDR3 spells CASSYGTSVGYNEQFF. The CDR3 DNA reads as TGTGCCAGCAGCTACGGGACTAGCGTGGGGTACAATGAGCAGTTCTTC.